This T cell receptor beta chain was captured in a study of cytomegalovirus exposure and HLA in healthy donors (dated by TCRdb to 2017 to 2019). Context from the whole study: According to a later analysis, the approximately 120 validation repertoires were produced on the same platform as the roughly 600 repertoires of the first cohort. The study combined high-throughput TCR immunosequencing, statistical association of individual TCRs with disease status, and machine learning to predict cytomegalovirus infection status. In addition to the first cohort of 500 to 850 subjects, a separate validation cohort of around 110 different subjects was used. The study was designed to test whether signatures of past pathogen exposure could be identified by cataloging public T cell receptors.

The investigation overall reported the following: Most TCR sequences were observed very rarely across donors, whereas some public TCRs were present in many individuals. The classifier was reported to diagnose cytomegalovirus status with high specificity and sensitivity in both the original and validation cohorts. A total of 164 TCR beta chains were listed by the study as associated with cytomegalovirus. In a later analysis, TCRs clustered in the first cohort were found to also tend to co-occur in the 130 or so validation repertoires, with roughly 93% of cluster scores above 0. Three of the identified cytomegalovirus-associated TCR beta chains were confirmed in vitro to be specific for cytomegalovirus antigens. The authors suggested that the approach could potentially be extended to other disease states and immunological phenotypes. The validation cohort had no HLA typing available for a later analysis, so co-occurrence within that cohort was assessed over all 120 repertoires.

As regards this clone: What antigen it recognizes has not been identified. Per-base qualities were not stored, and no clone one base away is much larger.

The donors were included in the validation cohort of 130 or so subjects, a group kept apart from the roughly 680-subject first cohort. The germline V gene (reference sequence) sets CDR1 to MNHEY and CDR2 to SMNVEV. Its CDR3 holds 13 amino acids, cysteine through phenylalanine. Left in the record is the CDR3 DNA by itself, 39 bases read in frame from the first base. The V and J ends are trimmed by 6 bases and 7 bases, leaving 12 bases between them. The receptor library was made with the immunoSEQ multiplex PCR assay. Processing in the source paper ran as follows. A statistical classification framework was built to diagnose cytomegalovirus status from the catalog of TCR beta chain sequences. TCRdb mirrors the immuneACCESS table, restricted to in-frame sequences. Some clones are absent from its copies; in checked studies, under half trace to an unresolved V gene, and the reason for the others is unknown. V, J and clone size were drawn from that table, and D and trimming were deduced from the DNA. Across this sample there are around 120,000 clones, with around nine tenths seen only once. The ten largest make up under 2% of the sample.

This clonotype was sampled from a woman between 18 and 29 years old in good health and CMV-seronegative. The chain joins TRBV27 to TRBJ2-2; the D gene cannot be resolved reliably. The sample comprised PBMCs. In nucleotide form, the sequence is TGTGCCAGCAGGTCACAGCTCGGCGGGGAGCTGTTTTTT. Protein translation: CASRSQLGGELFF.